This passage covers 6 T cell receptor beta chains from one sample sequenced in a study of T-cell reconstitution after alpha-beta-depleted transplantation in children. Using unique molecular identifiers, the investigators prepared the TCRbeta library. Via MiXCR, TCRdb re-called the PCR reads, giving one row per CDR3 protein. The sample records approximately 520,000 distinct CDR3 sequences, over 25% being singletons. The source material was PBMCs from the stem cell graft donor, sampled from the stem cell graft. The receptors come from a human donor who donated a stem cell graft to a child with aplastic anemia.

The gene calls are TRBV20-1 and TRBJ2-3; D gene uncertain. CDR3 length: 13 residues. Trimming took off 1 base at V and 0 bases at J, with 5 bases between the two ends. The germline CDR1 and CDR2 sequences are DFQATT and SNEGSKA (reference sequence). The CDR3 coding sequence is TGCAGTGCTAGAGTGGGCAGCACAGATACGCAGTATTTT. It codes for CSARVGSTDTQYF.

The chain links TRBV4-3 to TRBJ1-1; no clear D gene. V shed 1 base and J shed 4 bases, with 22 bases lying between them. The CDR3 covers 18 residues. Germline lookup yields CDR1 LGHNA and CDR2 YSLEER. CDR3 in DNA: TGCGCCAGCAGCCAAGTTCGCTTGCTTCGAGACCGAACCACTGAAGCTTTCTTT. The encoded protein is CASSQVRLLRDRTTEAFF.

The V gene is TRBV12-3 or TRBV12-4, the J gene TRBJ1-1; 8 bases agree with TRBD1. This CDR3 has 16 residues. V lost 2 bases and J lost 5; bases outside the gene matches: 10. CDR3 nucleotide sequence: TGTGCCAGCAGTTTATCGGGGCGCAGGGGGCGAACTGAAGCTTTCTTT. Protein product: CASSLSGRRGRTEAFF.

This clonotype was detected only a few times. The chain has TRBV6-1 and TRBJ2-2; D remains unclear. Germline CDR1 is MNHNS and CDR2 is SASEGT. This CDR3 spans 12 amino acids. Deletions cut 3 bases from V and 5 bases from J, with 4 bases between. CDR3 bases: TGTGCCAGCAGTGAGCGGACCGGGGAGCTGTTTTTT. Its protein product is CASSERTGELFF.

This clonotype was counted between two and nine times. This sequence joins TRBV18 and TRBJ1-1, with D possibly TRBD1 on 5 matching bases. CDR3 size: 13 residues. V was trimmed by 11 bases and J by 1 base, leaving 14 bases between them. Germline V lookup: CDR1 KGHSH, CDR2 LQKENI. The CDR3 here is CAAMVDKNTEAFF. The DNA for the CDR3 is TGTGCCGCCATGGTGGACAAGAACACTGAAGCTTTCTTT.

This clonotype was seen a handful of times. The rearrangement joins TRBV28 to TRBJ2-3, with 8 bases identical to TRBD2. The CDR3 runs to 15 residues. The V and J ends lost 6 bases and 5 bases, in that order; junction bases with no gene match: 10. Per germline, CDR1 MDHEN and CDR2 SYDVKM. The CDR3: CASSSPGLDGDTQYF. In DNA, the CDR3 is TGTGCCAGCAGCAGCCCGGGACTAGACGGAGATACGCAGTATTTT. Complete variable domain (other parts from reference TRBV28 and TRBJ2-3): DVKVTQSSRYLVKRTGEKVFLECVQDMDHENMFWYRQDPGLGLRLIYFSYDVKMKEKGDIPEGYSVSREKKERFSLILESASTNQTSMYLCASSSPGLDGDTQYFGPGTRLTVL.